This T cell receptor (beta chain) was recovered during a study of blood T cell repertoires in COVID-19. Study background: Collection of acute and convalescent COVID-19 samples took place in the United States, Italy and Spain. T cells, B-cell-depleted T cells, or PBMCs provided the cDNA or gDNA that served as material.

Those who participated ranged in age from roughly 18 to 89 years and resided in about 24 US areas. Participant-given clinical history determined each cohort assignment. Germline V CDR1 and CDR2: LGHDT, YNNKEL (reference sequence). The CDR3 consists of 13 residues. V was cut by 0 bases and J by 7 bases, with 7 bases left in between. Sequencing used immunoSEQ multiplex PCR; TCRdb keeps in-frame clones, though not all of them. The profile covers roughly 150,000 clones, with about 87% appearing a single time and around 3.9% taken by the ten largest. The gene calls are TRBV3-1 (or the pseudogene TRBV3-2) and TRBJ1-5; D is undetermined. Source material: PBMCs or T cells enriched from blood (not recorded which). This sequence was found in a man aged 50-60 years in a cohort exposed to, infected with or recovered from COVID-19 (not recorded which). The CDR3 nucleotides are TGTGCCAGCAGCCAAGATCCCCGGCAGCCCCAGCATTTT. This gives the protein CASSQDPRQPQHF.